This T cell receptor beta chain was sequenced during a study of T cells in Graves' hyperthyroidism and ophthalmopathy. This clonotype has a count of ten or more. Trimming shortened V by 4 bases and J by 4 bases, and 15 bases separated the two germline ends. The CDR3 runs to 15 residues. Germline lookup yields CDR1 SEHNR and CDR2 FQNEAQ (reference sequence). Amplification of TCR beta CDR3 regions used RNA as the template. Carried out on the TCR CDR3, a first-round RT-PCR used the HTBI primer set. TCRdb reanalysed the multiplex PCR reads using MiXCR and keeps one entry per CDR3 protein. The sample has over 450,000 distinct CDR3 sequences, 15% to 20% seen once; the top ten hold approximately 15%.

The TCR was taken from a woman aged 18-35 years with Graves' ophthalmopathy. The specimen sequenced was blood. This chain connects TRBV7-9 to TRBJ2-3, with D hard to call. CDR3 in DNA: TGTGCCAGCAGCTCCCTTTCGGAGAAGCCAGATACGCAGTATTTT. Translated: CASSSLSEKPDTQYF.